Below are 14 T cell receptor beta chains sequenced from a single sample in a study of blood T cells in healthy people across ages. It was with a sample-barcoded 5' primer and a J-beta primer mix that a second PCR of roughly 6 to 12 cycles was run. TCRdb re-analysed the 5' RACE reads in MiXCR, keeping a single row per CDR3 protein. The sample contains hundreds of thousands of distinct CDR3 sequences, around 49% of which appear only once. The sample comprised blood. These receptors were obtained from a woman aged 55 to 70 in good health.

The chain recombines TRBV4-2 with TRBJ2-1; weak D call: TRBD1 (6 bases). CDR1 is LGHNA and CDR2 is YNFKEQ in the germline V gene. There are 16 residues in the CDR3. V lost 1 base, J lost 4 bases, and 14 bases lay in between. The CDR3 nucleotides read TGTGCCAGCAGCCAAGGGTCACTAGGGGGATACAATGAGCAGTTCTTC. Protein: CASSQGSLGGYNEQFF.

V and J are TRBV12-3 or TRBV12-4 and TRBJ1-6; D is perhaps TRBD1 (5 bases). The CDR3 sequence is 14 residues long. Deletions cut 5 bases from V and 10 bases from J, with 15 bases between. The CDR3 DNA reads TGTGCCAGCAGTGTAATGCCAGGGAACTCACCCCTCCACTTT. Amino acids: CASSVMPGNSPLHF.

The chain carries TRBV18 and TRBJ1-1; 8 bases are a match to TRBD1. Germline-derived CDR1 and CDR2 are KGHSH and LQKENI. Unmatched junction bases numbered 9, after V lost 8 bases and J lost 1 base. The CDR3 extends over 15 amino acids. The CDR3 loop reads CASIGQGRENTEAFF. The CDR3 nucleotides are TGTGCCAGCATTGGACAGGGTCGAGAGAACACTGAAGCTTTCTTT.

J is TRBJ2-3 and V is TRBV7-2; D may be TRBD2 (6 bases). In germline, CDR1 is SGHTA, CDR2 FQGNSA. V dropped 5 bases and J dropped 2 bases, with 11 bases sitting between them. CDR3 length: 14 amino acids. CDR3 in DNA: TGTGCCAGCAGCGCCATAGCGGCCACAGATACGCAGTATTTT. It translates to CASSAIAATDTQYF.

Only a few counts were recorded for this clonotype. The chain links TRBV2 to TRBJ1-5; D perhaps matches TRBD1 (6 bases). Germline CDR1 and CDR2: SNHLY and FYNNEI. The CDR3 totals 15 residues. V lost 11 bases, J lost 0 bases, and 17 bases lay in between. CDR3 protein: CASKGGGHSNQPQHF. DNA of the CDR3: TGTGCCTCTAAAGGGGGGGGCCATAGCAATCAGCCCCAGCATTTT.

This clonotype was counted between two and nine times. The chain uses TRBV5-1 and TRBJ2-1; 14 bases are shared with TRBD2. CDR1 and CDR2 (germline): SGHRS, YFSETQ. CDR3 size: 15 residues. V was clipped by 4 bases and J by 6 bases; unmatched bases: 3. In nucleotides, the CDR3 is TGCGCCAGCAGCCCGGGACTAGCGGGAGTCAATGAGCAGTTCTTC. It codes for CASSPGLAGVNEQFF.

This clonotype was recorded a few times. The V gene is TRBV3-1, the J gene TRBJ2-1; TRBD2 matches at 13 bases. The CDR3 runs to 15 residues. V lost 3 bases, J lost 4 bases, and 0 bases stayed unmatched. CDR1 is LGHDT and CDR2 is YNNKEL in the germline V gene (reference sequence). The CDR3 is CASSQTSGGYNEQFF. In nucleotides, the CDR3 is TGTGCCAGCAGCCAGACTAGCGGGGGGTACAATGAGCAGTTCTTC.

The rearrangement joins TRBV6-2 or TRBV6-3 to TRBJ1-1; the D gene is possibly TRBD1 (6 bases). The CDR3 extends over 13 amino acids. Trimming removed 11 bases from V and 5 bases from J, with 18 bases in between. CDR1 MNHEY and CDR2 SVGEGT come from the germline V gene. The CDR3, as DNA: TGTGCCTCAGCAGTTAACAGGGAAACTGAAGCTTTCTTT. Amino acids: CASAVNRETEAFF.

This clonotype was detected only a few times. The rearrangement links TRBV20-1 to TRBJ1-5; the match to TRBD1 covers 7 bases. Germline values: CDR1 DFQATT, CDR2 SNEGSKA (reference sequence). This CDR3 spans 16 amino acids. V shed 0 bases and J 6 bases; nucleotides not matched to a gene: 11. CDR3: CSARDRVTGNSQPQHF. The CDR3 DNA follows: TGCAGTGCTAGAGATAGGGTGACAGGGAATAGTCAGCCCCAGCATTTT.

This CDR3 is CASSVSLNTEAFF. CDR3 sequence (DNA): TGTGCCAGCAGTGTCTCCCTGAACACTGAAGCTTTCTTT. J is TRBJ1-1 and V is TRBV12-3 or TRBV12-4; D uncertain. The CDR3 covers 13 residues. Trimming stripped 5 bases from V and 0 bases from J, with 7 bases between.

The chain combines TRBV14 with TRBJ1-1, with TRBD1 matching 7 bases. The CDR3 loop spans 16 amino acids. Per the germline V gene, CDR1 is SGHDN and CDR2 is FVKESK. The trim removed 4 bases at V and 0 bases at J, leaving 8 bases unmatched. For the CDR3, the DNA is TGTGCCAGCAGCCTCATGGGACAGAAATTGAACACTGAAGCTTTCTTT. It codes for CASSLMGQKLNTEAFF.

V and J are TRBV7-9 and TRBJ2-1, with TRBD1 identical over 11 bases. Germline V gene data show CDR1 as SEHNR and CDR2 as FQNEAQ (reference sequence). The CDR3 sequence is 15 residues long. J lost 8 bases, V lost 5 bases, and 8 bases had no gene match. CDR3 bases: TGTGCCAGCAGCCCCGGGACAGGGGGTATGGATGAGCAGTTCTTC. It specifies CASSPGTGGMDEQFF.

This sequence joins TRBV6-1 and TRBJ1-2; perhaps TRBD1 as D (6 bases). CDR1 and CDR2 from the germline V gene are MNHNS and SASEGT. The CDR3 contains 14 residues. Deletions cut 8 bases from V and 0 bases from J, with 13 bases between. CDR3 nucleotides: TGTGCCAGCGGACAGTACAGAGCTAACTATGGCTACACCTTC. Its translation: CASGQYRANYGYTF.

The V and J genes are TRBV2 and TRBJ2-7, with D possibly called TRBD1 or TRBD2 (5 bases each). CDR3 size: 16 residues. V gave up 7 bases and J gave up 3 bases, with 22 bases separating them. Germline V CDR1 and CDR2: SNHLY, FYNNEI. The CDR3 sequence: CASIPRDRPGDYEQYF. CDR3 coding DNA: TGTGCCAGCATCCCCCGGGACCGCCCCGGGGACTACGAGCAGTACTTC.